This T cell receptor beta chain was recovered during a study of blood T cell repertoires in COVID-19. Produced via immunoSEQ multiplex PCR; TCRdb's table is partial and in-frame only. The sample lists about 300,000 clones, under 90% occurring once. The trim removed 5 bases at V and 0 bases at J, leaving 5 bases unmatched. The CDR3 has 17 residues. Per the germline V gene, CDR1 is SGHTA and CDR2 is FQGNSA. The sample comprised peripheral blood. This chain connects TRBV7-2 to TRBJ2-2, with TRBD2 identical over 11 bases. This TCR came from a woman aged 25 to 39 with COVID-19, enrolled during active disease. The CDR3: CASSKLAGATNTGELFF. CDR3 in DNA: TGTGCCAGCAGCAAACTAGCGGGGGCTACGAACACCGGGGAGCTGTTTTTT.